This note documents a single TCR beta chain sequence. Its antigen is unknown. Indicated time point: baseline, week 1 (first vaccination visit). Treatment described: pre-vaccination baseline after standard-of-care therapy. With V trimmed by 2 bases and J by 4 bases, 4 bases remained unmatched. Looked up from germline, CDR1 is MNHNY and CDR2 is SVGAGI (reference sequence). The CDR3 contains 15 residues. Sequenced by immunoSEQ multiplex PCR; TCRdb stores in-frame clones only, minus some. The data show under 75,000 clones, 75% to 95% seen once. This specimen comes from a study of a mutant IDH1 vaccine in newly diagnosed glioma. General study findings and limits: It seemed that pseudoprogression was not linked to changes in the top peripheral T cell clonotypes.

Sequencing was performed on PBMCs, taken from a glioma patient treated with radiotherapy, temozolomide or both. This TCR was recovered from a man between 45 and 60 years old with glioma. This chain uses TRBV6-6 with TRBJ2-4; TRBD1 aligns across 8 bases. This chain's CDR3 is CASSYAGGAKNIQYF. CDR3 bases: TGTGCCAGCAGTTACGCAGGGGGCGCGAAAAACATTCAGTACTTC.